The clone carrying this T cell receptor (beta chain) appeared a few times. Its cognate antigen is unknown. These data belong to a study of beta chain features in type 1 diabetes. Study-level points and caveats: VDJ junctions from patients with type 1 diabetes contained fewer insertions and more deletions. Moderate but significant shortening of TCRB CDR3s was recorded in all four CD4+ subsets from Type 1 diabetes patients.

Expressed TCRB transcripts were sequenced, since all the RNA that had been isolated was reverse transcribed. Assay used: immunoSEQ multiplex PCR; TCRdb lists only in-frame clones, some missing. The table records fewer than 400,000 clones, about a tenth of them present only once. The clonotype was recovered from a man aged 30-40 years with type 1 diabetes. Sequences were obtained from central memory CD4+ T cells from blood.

CDR3 sequence reads: CASSLQAEGTDTQYF. In DNA form, the CDR3 reads TGCGCCAGCAGCTTGCAAGCGGAGGGCACAGATACGCAGTATTTT. The chain links TRBV5-1 to TRBJ2-3; the D gene is possibly TRBD2 (5 bases). The CDR3 has 15 amino acids. V was shortened by 1 base and J by 1 base, with 10 bases between the two germline ends. CDR1 is SGHRS, CDR2 YFSETQ, per germline.